One and the same sample provided the 16 T cell receptor beta chains below, sequenced in a study of blood T cell repertoires in COVID-19. Profiling relied on immunoSEQ multiplex PCR, and the TCRdb table lists in-frame clones only, not all of them. The sample includes under 40,000 clones, 85% to 95% of them seen just once. Sequencing used peripheral blood. The receptors here all came from a male donor with active COVID-19.

V is TRBV19 and J is TRBJ1-3; weak D call: TRBD1 (5 bases). Germline V lookup: CDR1 LNHDA, CDR2 SQIVND (reference sequence). V was trimmed by 4 bases and J by 1 base, leaving 17 bases between them. This CDR3 contains 17 residues. The CDR3 DNA follows: TGTGCCAGTAGTACTTCAGACAGATTGTTATCTGGAAACACCATATATTTT. It translates to CASSTSDRLLSGNTIYF.

The chain combines TRBV9 with TRBJ1-1; no firm D call. CDR3 length: 14 amino acids. The germline CDR1 and CDR2 sequences are SGDLS and YYNGEE. Trimming removed 2 bases at V and 7 bases at J, with 15 bases between. As DNA, the CDR3 is TGTGCCAGCAGCGTCTCAGGAGGGCTTGGTGAAGCTTTCTTT. The encoded protein is CASSVSGGLGEAFF.

This clone was recorded once. The chain links TRBV4-3 to TRBJ1-2; TRBD1 aligns across 7 bases. The junction had 11 bases not matched to a gene; V was cut back by 3 bases and J by 4 bases. Germline V gives CDR1 LGHNA, CDR2 YSLEER. The CDR3 runs 16 residues. In DNA, the CDR3 is TGCGCCAGCAGCCAGCCCGGACAGGCGAGCTTCTATGGCTACACCTTC. Its translation is CASSQPGQASFYGYTF.

The V call is TRBV6-5, the J call TRBJ2-5; 8 bases are shared with TRBD2. The CDR3 sequence is 14 residues long. Germline V gives CDR1 MNHEY, CDR2 SVGAGI. The trim removed 4 bases at V and 8 bases at J, leaving 9 bases unmatched. In DNA, the CDR3 is TGTGCCAGCAGTTGGGGGACTAGGGCCGCCACCCAGTACTTC. This translates into CASSWGTRAATQYF.

By sample share, this clone is medium-sized. V usage is TRBV2 and J usage is TRBJ1-5, with TRBD1 identical over 7 bases. Germline CDR1 reads SNHLY; CDR2 reads FYNNEI. The CDR3 is made up of 15 amino acids. V shed 2 bases and J 7 bases; nucleotides not matched to a gene: 8. CDR3 sequence: CASSEIRAGGQPQHF. The DNA for the CDR3 is TGTGCCAGCAGTGAAATAAGGGCAGGGGGACAGCCCCAGCATTTT.

V is TRBV4-2 and J is TRBJ2-2; D is unresolved. Trimming removed 2 bases from V and 0 bases from J, with 13 bases in between. Germline V gene sequence: CDR1 LGHNA, CDR2 YNFKEQ. CDR3 length: 17 amino acids. Here the CDR3 reads CASSQPTWITNTGELFF. The CDR3 region has the DNA TGTGCCAGCAGCCAACCGACTTGGATCACGAACACCGGGGAGCTGTTTTTT.

CDR3 protein: CASKARVYGYTF. CDR3 DNA: TGTGCCAGTAAGGCCAGGGTGTATGGCTACACCTTC. The J gene is TRBJ1-2, the V gene TRBV19; weak D call: TRBD1 (5 bases). The CDR3 is 12 amino acids. With 7 bases removed from V and 5 bases from J, the gap between germline ends came to 11 bases. Germline V gene sequence: CDR1 LNHDA, CDR2 SQIVND (reference sequence).

This rearrangement joins TRBV5-1 to TRBJ1-2; 7 nucleotides line up with TRBD1. The germline CDR1 and CDR2 sequences are SGHRS and YFSETQ. The CDR3 contains 14 residues. The V and J ends lost 3 bases and 2 bases, in that order; junction bases with no gene match: 4. The CDR3 protein is CASSWTGTNYGYTF. The CDR3 bases are TGCGCCAGCAGCTGGACAGGTACCAACTATGGCTACACCTTC.

The rearrangement uses TRBV15 and TRBJ2-7, with 9 bases aligning to TRBD1. V was clipped by 0 bases and J by 2 bases; unmatched bases: 5. The CDR3 consists of 16 residues. Per the germline V gene, CDR1 is LNHNV and CDR2 is YYDKDF (reference sequence). The DNA for the CDR3 is TGTGCCACCAGCAGAGATCTGCGGACAGGGGCCTACGAGCAGTACTTC. It encodes CATSRDLRTGAYEQYF.

The chain employs TRBV5-4 and TRBJ1-2, with TRBD1 matching 12 bases. In germline, CDR1 is SGHNT, CDR2 YYREEE (reference sequence). The CDR3 contains 17 residues. J gave up 4 bases and V 0 bases, and 7 bases lay outside the gene matches. The CDR3 region has the DNA TGTGCCAGCAGCTTGGCAGCCGGGACAGGGGGCACCTATGGCTACACCTTC. Its translation: CASSLAAGTGGTYGYTF.

The chain links TRBV4-3 to TRBJ2-2; TRBD2 might be the D (5 bases). This CDR3 is built from 14 residues. Trimming took off 4 bases at V and 2 bases at J, with 8 bases between the two ends. Germline V gene data show CDR1 as LGHNA and CDR2 as YSLEER. In nucleotides, the CDR3 is TGCGCCAGCAGCCGAGCGGACAACACCGGGGAGCTGTTTTTT. Translation gives CASSRADNTGELFF.

The CDR3 sequence: CASSLAGNTEAFF. The CDR3 nucleotides read TGTGCCAGCAGTTTGGCAGGGAACACTGAAGCTTTCTTT. The chain uses TRBV12-3 or TRBV12-4 and TRBJ1-1; no clear D. CDR3 length equals 13 residues. V was cut by 3 bases and J by 1 base, with 6 bases left in between.

The chain has TRBV4-1 and TRBJ1-4; the D is unclear. With 4 bases removed from V and 1 base from J, the gap between germline ends came to 16 bases. Germline CDR1 reads MGHRA; CDR2 reads YSYEKL. The CDR3 length is 17 residues. The CDR3 reads CASSPTFTVGTNEKLFF. The CDR3 DNA reads as TGCGCCAGCAGCCCGACGTTCACAGTGGGAACTAATGAAAAACTGTTTTTT.

The rearrangement joins TRBV11-3 to TRBJ2-2, with 10 nucleotides matching TRBD1. V shed 5 bases, J shed 2 bases, and the junction held 2 bases outside the gene matches. This CDR3 has 15 residues. Germline V CDR1 and CDR2: SGHNT, YENEEA. The CDR3 spells CASSRDRGNTGELFF. Written as DNA, the CDR3 is TGTGCCAGCAGCCGGGACAGGGGTAACACCGGGGAGCTGTTTTTT.

The V gene is TRBV10-3, the J gene TRBJ2-7; no firm D call. There are 14 residues in the CDR3. CDR1 and CDR2 (germline): ENHRY, SYGVKD. Trimming cost V 2 bases and J 6 bases, with 14 bases left between them. The CDR3: CAISEQRLGSEQYF. The CDR3 DNA reads TGTGCCATCAGTGAGCAGCGTCTCGGGTCCGAGCAGTACTTC.

The gene calls are TRBV12-3 or TRBV12-4 and TRBJ2-7, with D uncertain. The CDR3 totals 13 residues. Deletions cut 2 bases from V and 3 bases from J, with 8 bases between. CDR3 sequence: CASSLFRYYEQYF. In DNA, the CDR3 is TGTGCCAGCAGTTTATTTAGATACTACGAGCAGTACTTC.